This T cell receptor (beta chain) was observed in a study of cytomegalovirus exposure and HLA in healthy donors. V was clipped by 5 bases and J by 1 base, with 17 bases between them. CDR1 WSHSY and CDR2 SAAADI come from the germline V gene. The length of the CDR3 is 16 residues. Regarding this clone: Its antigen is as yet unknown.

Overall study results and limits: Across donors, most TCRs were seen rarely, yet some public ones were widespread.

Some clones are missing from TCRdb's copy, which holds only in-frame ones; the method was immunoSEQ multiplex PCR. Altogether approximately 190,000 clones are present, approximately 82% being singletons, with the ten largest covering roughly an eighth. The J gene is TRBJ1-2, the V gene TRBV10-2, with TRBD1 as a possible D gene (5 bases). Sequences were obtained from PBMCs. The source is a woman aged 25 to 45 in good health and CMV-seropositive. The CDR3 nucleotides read TGCGCCAGCAGTAGTACAGGACCTGACTTTAACTATGGCTACACCTTC. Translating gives CASSSTGPDFNYGYTF.